This T cell receptor beta chain derives from a study of T-cell reconstitution after alpha-beta-depleted transplantation in children. Using unique molecular identifiers, the investigators prepared the TCRbeta library. TCRdb analysed the PCR reads with MiXCR anew, one entry per CDR3 protein. The sample shows 500,000 to 750,000 distinct CDR3 sequences, 10% to 15% of them seen only once. Trimming removed 10 bases at V and 4 bases at J, with 9 bases between. The CDR3 has 11 amino acids. Germline V CDR1 and CDR2: LNHDA, SQIVND (reference sequence). The TCR originated in a male patient younger than 18 who had a stem cell transplant for acute myeloid leukemia, so the T cells may come from the graft donor. The source material was PBMCs, mostly from graft donor cells, sampled 360 days after TCRalphabeta/CD19-depleted stem cell transplant. The chain combines TRBV19 with TRBJ2-3; no clear D. CDR3 sequence: CATGHADTQYF. The CDR3 DNA sequence: TGTGCCACCGGGCACGCAGATACGCAGTATTTT.